Below are 9 T cell receptor beta chains sequenced from a single sample in a study of CD8 T cells in ankylosing spondylitis. TCRdb re-called the 5' RACE reads through MiXCR, storing one row per CDR3 protein. The profile covers about 250,000 distinct CDR3 sequences, with roughly 32% appearing a single time and roughly 4.2% taken by the ten largest. The sample consisted of blood, either unsorted or a sorted T cell fraction (not recorded which). The receptors here all came from a male donor with ankylosing spondylitis or in good health (not recorded which).

The chain employs TRBV3-1 and TRBJ2-7; 10 bases match TRBD2. With V trimmed by 6 bases and J by 7 bases, 15 bases remained unmatched. This CDR3 is 16 amino acids long. CDR1 is LGHDT and CDR2 is YNNKEL in the germline V gene (reference sequence). The CDR3 DNA follows: TGTGCCAGCAGGTCCCACGGGGCTAGCGGGGGTGATGAGCAGTACTTC. It codes for CASRSHGASGGDEQYF.

This clonotype occurred a few times. The chain joins TRBV5-1 to TRBJ2-1, with 9 nucleotides matching TRBD2. This CDR3 comprises 16 residues. From germline, CDR1 is SGHRS and CDR2 YFSETQ. The V segment lost 0 bases and the J segment 7 bases; nucleotides outside the gene matches: 8. For the CDR3, the DNA is TGCGCCAGCAGCTTGGATGGCGGGGGGGCGGGGAATGAGCAGTTCTTC. Translation gives CASSLDGGGAGNEQFF.

The chain employs TRBV27 and TRBJ1-2; D unresolved. The length of the CDR3 is 13 residues. Deletions cut 3 bases from V and 3 bases from J, with 8 bases between. Germline V gene data show CDR1 as MNHEY and CDR2 as SMNVEV (reference sequence). Here the CDR3 DNA reads TGTGCCAGCAGTTTTGGCCGCTACTATGGCTACACCTTC. It yields the protein CASSFGRYYGYTF.

This chain uses TRBV7-2 with TRBJ1-5, with TRBD1 as a possible D gene (6 bases). The V gene's germline CDR1 is SGHTA and CDR2 FQGNSA. The germline V and J ends were trimmed by 4 bases and 7 bases, with 11 bases remaining between them. This CDR3 contains 13 residues. This chain's CDR3 is CASSYRVRQPQHF. The CDR3 DNA is TGTGCCAGCAGCTACAGGGTTCGACAGCCCCAGCATTTT.

V and J are TRBV3-1 and TRBJ2-2, with TRBD2 identical over 7 bases. The trim removed 0 bases at V and 7 bases at J, leaving 5 bases unmatched. The CDR3 runs 15 residues. In germline, CDR1 is LGHDT, CDR2 YNNKEL (reference sequence). The CDR3 loop is CASSQDHGGNGELFF. CDR3 sequence (DNA): TGTGCCAGCAGCCAAGATCACGGGGGGAACGGGGAGCTGTTTTTT.

This clonotype was seen a handful of times. The chain employs TRBV11-2 and TRBJ2-7; D could derive from TRBD1 or TRBD2 (5 bases each). This CDR3 is 18 amino acids long. Germline CDR1 reads SGHAT; CDR2 reads FQNNGV. V gave up 1 base and J gave up 0 bases, with 19 bases separating them. This chain's CDR3 is CASSLVGTNRRGSYEQYF. The CDR3 DNA reads TGTGCCAGCAGCTTAGTAGGGACGAACCGCCGGGGCTCCTACGAGCAGTACTTC.

Only a few counts were recorded for this clonotype. The genes are TRBV12-3 or TRBV12-4 and TRBJ1-6; no clear D gene. Trimming took 3 bases from V and 7 from J, leaving 10 bases between them. The CDR3 extends over 14 amino acids. The CDR3 loop reads CASSFGDTNSPLHF. Written as DNA, the CDR3 is TGTGCCAGCAGTTTTGGCGATACGAATTCACCCCTCCACTTT.

The chain uses TRBV29-1 and TRBJ2-1, with TRBD1 matching over 9 bases. Germline CDR1 SQVTM, CDR2 ANQGSEA. The CDR3 length is 16 residues. With V trimmed by 5 bases and J by 8 bases, 16 bases remained unmatched. CDR3 nucleotides: TGCAGCGTTCAGGGGGGTTGGGACAGGGCGAGCTATGAGCAGTTCTTC. It is translated as CSVQGGWDRASYEQFF.

This clonotype was seen a few times. The gene calls are TRBV18 and TRBJ1-6; no clear D. Trimming removed 2 bases at V and 7 bases at J, with 6 bases between. CDR1 KGHSH and CDR2 LQKENI come from the germline V gene. The length of the CDR3 is 13 residues. CDR3 coding DNA: TGTGCCAGCTCACCAGTGGCGAATTCACCCCTCCACTTT. As protein: CASSPVANSPLHF.